The 15 T cell receptor beta chains in this list originate from one sample, sequenced in a study of cytomegalovirus exposure and HLA in healthy donors. The repertoire was sequenced with immunoSEQ multiplex PCR; TCRdb's copy has only in-frame clones and lacks some. The sample carries 100,000 to 150,000 clones, over 85% recorded once. Specimen: PBMCs. These receptors were collected from a woman aged 18-35 years in good health and CMV-seronegative.

The chain uses TRBV19 and TRBJ2-7; 8 nucleotides agree with TRBD1. The CDR3 has 15 residues. Trimming removed 5 bases from V and 3 bases from J; junction bases left unmatched: 9. Germline lookup yields CDR1 LNHDA and CDR2 SQIVND (reference sequence). CDR3 loop: CASSQTGTGYYEQYF. CDR3 DNA: TGTGCCAGTAGTCAAACCGGGACAGGTTACTACGAGCAGTACTTC.

The CDR3 reads CASSPSGENEQFF. The CDR3, as DNA: TGTGCCAGCAGTCCCAGCGGTGAGAATGAGCAGTTCTTC. The chain uses TRBV6-5 and TRBJ2-1, with a possible D match to TRBD2 (5 bases). The V end was cut by 5 bases, the J end by 7 bases, with 12 bases between. The germline gives CDR1 MNHEY, CDR2 SVGAGI. The length of the CDR3 is 13 residues.

V gene TRBV2 combines with J gene TRBJ2-1; TRBD2 aligns across 7 bases. J gave up 12 bases and V 6 bases, and 8 bases lay outside the gene matches. The CDR3 totals 12 residues. Germline V lookup: CDR1 SNHLY, CDR2 FYNNEI. The chain's CDR3 is CASSYTSVRQFF. The CDR3 DNA reads TGTGCCAGCAGCTATACTAGCGTTAGGCAGTTCTTC.

This sequence joins TRBV13 and TRBJ2-7, with 12 bases that match TRBD2. Germline trimming cut 6 bases from V and 2 bases from J; bases unmatched to any gene: 5. This CDR3 contains 15 residues. Germline assignment: CDR1 PRHDT and CDR2 FYEKMQ (reference sequence). CDR3 loop: CASRSGLAGAYEQYF. The CDR3 coding sequence is TGTGCCAGCAGGTCGGGACTAGCGGGTGCCTACGAGCAGTACTTC.

The chain joins TRBV28 to TRBJ1-5; TRBD1 matches 9 bases. V lost 6 bases, J lost 7 bases, and 7 bases stayed unmatched. Germline V gene sequence: CDR1 MDHEN, CDR2 SYDVKM. The CDR3 is made up of 14 amino acids. Written as DNA, the CDR3 is TGTGCCAGCAGATTAGGGGGACAGGGACAGCCCCAGCATTTT. Translating it yields CASRLGGQGQPQHF.

This chain uses TRBV28 with TRBJ2-3, with D maybe TRBD1 (8 bases). The CDR3 length is 17 residues. The germline V and J ends were trimmed by 7 bases and 4 bases, with 24 bases remaining between them. Per germline, CDR1 MDHEN and CDR2 SYDVKM. DNA of the CDR3: TGTGCCAGCACCCCCCCGGCGGGGGCAGGGGGCGCAGATACGCAGTATTTT. This translates into CASTPPAGAGGADTQYF.

The sample holds one count of this clone. The chain recombines TRBV30 with TRBJ1-1; weak D call: TRBD1 (6 bases). CDR1 and CDR2 from the germline V gene are GTSNPN and SVGIG (reference sequence). The germline V and J ends were trimmed by 3 bases and 2 bases, with 10 bases remaining between them. The CDR3 has 13 amino acids. CDR3 in amino acids: CAWRTGLNTEAFF. The DNA of the CDR3 is TGTGCCTGGAGGACAGGACTTAACACTGAAGCTTTCTTT. The full variable domain, with the rest looked up from reference TRBV30 and TRBJ1-1, is SQTIHQWPATLVQPVGSPLSLECTVEGTSNPNLYWYRQAAGRGLQLLFYSVGIGQISSEVPQNLSASRPQDRQFILSSKKLLLSDSGFYLCAWRTGLNTEAFFGQGTRLTVV.

The chain joins TRBV5-1 to TRBJ2-3; 10 positions match TRBD2. Per the germline V gene, CDR1 is SGHRS and CDR2 is YFSETQ. J lost 4 bases, V lost 4 bases, and 6 bases had no gene match. The CDR3 has 15 amino acids. The CDR3 DNA sequence: TGCGCCAGCAGCCCGGACGGACTAGCGGCAGATACGCAGTATTTT. This encodes CASSPDGLAADTQYF.

This rearrangement joins TRBV30 to TRBJ2-1, with TRBD2 identical over 8 bases. Germline V gene lookup returns CDR1 GTSNPN and CDR2 SVGIG (reference sequence). CDR3 length: 16 residues. J was trimmed by 4 bases and V by 0 bases; bases with no gene match: 8. This CDR3 is CAWSVLVSGVYNEQFF. The CDR3, as DNA: TGTGCCTGGAGTGTATTGGTTAGCGGGGTATACAATGAGCAGTTCTTC.

This chain connects TRBV28 to TRBJ1-5; 7 bases align to TRBD1. V shed 4 bases, J shed 4 bases, and the junction held 16 bases outside the gene matches. CDR1 is MDHEN, CDR2 SYDVKM, per germline. CDR3 length: 18 residues. The CDR3 spells CASSYALESGTDNQPQHF. DNA of the CDR3: TGTGCCAGCAGTTACGCTCTAGAGTCCGGGACAGATAATCAGCCCCAGCATTTT.

CDR3 residues: CASSRGYGYTF. The DNA of the CDR3 is TGTGCCAGCAGTCGAGGTTATGGCTACACCTTC. The rearrangement joins TRBV27 to TRBJ1-2, with D unclear. The CDR3 spans 11 residues. V was cut by 5 bases and J by 5 bases, with 6 bases left in between. Germline CDR1 is MNHEY and CDR2 is SMNVEV (reference sequence).

The rearrangement uses TRBV28 and TRBJ1-5, with D unresolved. With 3 bases removed from V and 5 bases from J, the gap between germline ends came to 5 bases. The CDR3 length is 12 residues. Per the germline V gene, CDR1 is MDHEN and CDR2 is SYDVKM. Written as DNA, the CDR3 is TGTGCCAGCAGTTTTGGCCATCAGCCCCAGCATTTT. Its protein is CASSFGHQPQHF. Using reference TRBV28 and TRBJ1-5 for the parts outside the CDR3, the full variable domain is DVKVTQSSRYLVKRTGEKVFLECVQDMDHENMFWYRQDPGLGLRLIYFSYDVKMKEKGDIPEGYSVSREKKERFSLILESASTNQTSMYLCASSFGHQPQHFGDGTRLSIL.

This rearrangement joins TRBV30 to TRBJ1-5; D remains ambiguous. This CDR3 has 14 residues. The germline V gene has CDR1 GTSNPN and CDR2 SVGIG (reference sequence). Trimming removed 0 bases from V and 5 bases from J, with 11 bases in between. The CDR3: CAWSVPPTDQPQHF. For the CDR3, the DNA is TGTGCCTGGAGTGTCCCCCCCACAGATCAGCCCCAGCATTTT.

The rearrangement joins TRBV4-3 to TRBJ2-7, with 7 nucleotides matching TRBD1. Trimming cost V 4 bases and J 4 bases; bases outside gene matches: 10. CDR3 length: 15 amino acids. Germline CDR1 LGHNA, CDR2 YSLEER. CDR3 loop: CASSLDRSIGYEQYF. The CDR3 region has the DNA TGCGCCAGCAGCCTGGACAGGTCGATTGGGTACGAGCAGTACTTC.

Written as DNA, the CDR3 is TGTGCCAGCAGTATAGCGGGAGGGCCGGACGAGCAGTACTTC. This gives the protein CASSIAGGPDEQYF. The chain combines TRBV28 with TRBJ2-7, with 11 positions matching TRBD2. The V segment lost 5 bases and the J segment 5 bases; nucleotides outside the gene matches: 5. CDR1 and CDR2 (germline): MDHEN, SYDVKM. This CDR3 region has 14 residues.